The rows below give T cell receptor beta chains drawn from one sample of a study of cytomegalovirus exposure and HLA in healthy donors. Using immunoSEQ multiplex PCR, the repertoire was profiled, and TCRdb retains in-frame clones only, with some absent. The sample contains about 170,000 clones, 75% of which appear only once. Sample: PBMCs. All receptors derive from a woman aged 50 to 60 in good health and CMV-seropositive. Each CDR3 is given with its conserved first and last residue. D genes are given only for firm matches. The listing skips clone size in some rows; elsewhere it reads once, few, many or a size class.

v_call	d_call	j_call	clone_size	cdr3_nt	cdr3_aa
TRBV30	TRBD1	TRBJ2-7	.	TGTGCCTGGGCTACCGGGACAGGGGCCTACGAGCAGTACTTC	CAWATGTGAYEQYF
TRBV5-8	.	TRBJ1-3	.	TGTGCCAGCAGCTTGCACAGAGACTCTGGAAACACCATATATTTT	CASSLHRDSGNTIYF
TRBV7-2	.	TRBJ2-3	.	TGTGCCAGCAGCTTACAGGGAACGGATACGCAGTATTTT	CASSLQGTDTQYF
TRBV10-1	TRBD1	TRBJ1-1	.	TGCGCCAGCAGTGAGTCAAACAGGGGCCGCGTACGGGTTTTCTTT	CASSESNRGRVRVFF
TRBV6-1	.	TRBJ1-5	.	TGTGCCAGCAGCGTACAGGGTTCGGGTAATCAGCCCCAGCATTTT	CASSVQGSGNQPQHF
TRBV9	TRBD1	TRBJ2-5	.	TGTGCCAGCAGCGTTTCAGGGGGCTTCCAAGAGACCCAGTACTTC	CASSVSGGFQETQYF
TRBV5-5	TRBD1	TRBJ1-1	.	TGTGCCAGCAGCTTGGCCCGGGACAGAAACACTGAAGCTTTCTTT	CASSLARDRNTEAFF
TRBV19	TRBD2	TRBJ2-7	once	TGTGCCAGTAGTGTTACTAGCGTCGGAAACTACGAGCAGTACTTC	CASSVTSVGNYEQYF
TRBV5-6	.	TRBJ1-2	.	TGTGCCAGCAGCTTGGTGATGGGGGCGGTTGGCTACACCTTC	CASSLVMGAVGYTF
TRBV5-1	.	TRBJ2-3	.	TGCGCCAGCAGCTTGTTCGGATCCCACGGGGATACGCAGTATTTT	CASSLFGSHGDTQYF
TRBV6-5	TRBD1	TRBJ1-5	.	TGTGCCAGCAGGGGGACAGGGGGTGGCCAGCCCCAGCATTTT	CASRGTGGGQPQHF
TRBV7-8	.	TRBJ1-5	.	TGTGCCAGCAGCTTATCCGGACAAGGCAATCAGCCCCAGCATTTT	CASSLSGQGNQPQHF
TRBV11-2	.	TRBJ2-7	.	TGTGCCAGCACGCCAGGCTACGAGCAGTACTTC	CASTPGYEQYF
TRBV19	TRBD1	TRBJ1-1	.	TGTGCCAGTAGTATTATCAAGGGGGCAGATACTGAAGCTTTCTTT	CASSIIKGADTEAFF
TRBV30	.	TRBJ1-1	.	TGTGCCTGGAGTGTCGCAGGGCGGCGGACTGAAGCTTTCTTT	CAWSVAGRRTEAFF
TRBV2	.	TRBJ2-1	.	TGTGCCAGCAGTCCTAACAGGGACAATGAGCAGTTCTTC	CASSPNRDNEQFF
TRBV2	.	TRBJ1-2	once	TGTGCCGGGAGGAGGGACCAAATTGACTATGGCTACACCTTC	CAGRRDQIDYGYTF
TRBV9	.	TRBJ1-4	.	TGTGCCAGCAGCGGGTCACACAGGGTCCCTGGGGGACTGTTTTTT	CASSGSHRVPGGLFF
TRBV5-4	.	TRBJ1-4	few	TGTGCCAGCAGCTCGGTAAAAGGGACAACAACTAATGAAAAACTGTTTTTT	CASSSVKGTTTNEKLFF
TRBV5-1	TRBD1	TRBJ1-4	.	TGCGCCAGCAGTTTGACAGGGGCGGAAGGCAAACTGTTTTTT	CASSLTGAEGKLFF